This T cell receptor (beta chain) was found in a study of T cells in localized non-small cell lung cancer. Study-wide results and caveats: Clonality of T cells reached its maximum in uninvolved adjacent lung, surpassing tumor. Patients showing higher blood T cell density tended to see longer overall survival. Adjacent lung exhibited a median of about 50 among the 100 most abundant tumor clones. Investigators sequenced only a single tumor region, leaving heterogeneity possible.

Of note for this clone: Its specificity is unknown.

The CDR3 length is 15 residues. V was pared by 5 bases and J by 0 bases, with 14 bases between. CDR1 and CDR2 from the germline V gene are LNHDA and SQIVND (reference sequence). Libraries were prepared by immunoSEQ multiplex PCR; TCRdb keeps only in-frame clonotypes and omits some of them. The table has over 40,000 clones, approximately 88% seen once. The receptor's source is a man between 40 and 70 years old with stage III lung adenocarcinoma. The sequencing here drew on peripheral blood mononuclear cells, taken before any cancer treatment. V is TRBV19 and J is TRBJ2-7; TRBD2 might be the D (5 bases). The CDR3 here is CASSPDRAGSYEQYF. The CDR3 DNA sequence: TGTGCCAGTAGTCCTGATCGGGCGGGCTCCTACGAGCAGTACTTC.